Listed here are 10 T cell receptor beta chains from one sample, sequenced in a study of blood T cell repertoires in COVID-19. Libraries were prepared by immunoSEQ multiplex PCR; TCRdb keeps only in-frame clonotypes and omits some of them. The table has some 97,000 clones, roughly 92% seen once. Sequenced material: peripheral blood. Receptors were obtained from a man in his forties or fifties with active COVID-19.

The chain uses TRBV7-6 and TRBJ1-5, with 10 bases matching TRBD1. Looked up from germline, CDR1 is SGHVS and CDR2 is FNYEAQ. The CDR3 has 17 amino acids. V shed 5 bases, J shed 3 bases, and the junction held 10 bases outside the gene matches. The CDR3 sequence is CASSAGTGAVNNQPQHF. For the CDR3, the DNA is TGTGCCAGCAGCGCCGGGACAGGGGCGGTTAACAATCAGCCCCAGCATTTT.

In its sample, this clone was seen a few times. The J gene is TRBJ1-1, the V gene TRBV2; D remains ambiguous. Per the germline V gene, CDR1 is SNHLY and CDR2 is FYNNEI. This CDR3 is 13 amino acids long. V shed 7 bases and J shed 0 bases, with 9 bases lying between them. CDR3 in amino acids: CASKMIVNTEAFF. In DNA, the CDR3 is TGTGCCAGCAAGATGATAGTGAACACTGAAGCTTTCTTT.

In its sample, this clone was seen a few times. V is TRBV7-9 and J is TRBJ1-3, with D perhaps matching TRBD1 (5 bases). V was pared by 3 bases and J by 0 bases, with 12 bases between. The CDR3 is 16 residues long. Germline V gene data show CDR1 as SEHNR and CDR2 as FQNEAQ (reference sequence). The CDR3 sequence is CASSLPQTVSGNTIYF. In DNA form, the CDR3 reads TGTGCCAGCAGCTTGCCCCAGACAGTCTCTGGAAACACCATATATTTT.

The chain carries TRBV5-6 and TRBJ1-3, with 10 bases identical to TRBD1. The CDR3 runs to 19 residues. Losses at the gene ends were 3 bases for V and 2 bases for J; bases not matched to a gene: 14. The germline gives CDR1 SGHDT, CDR2 YYEEEE. CDR3 sequence reads: CASSSISIRDRGTGNTIYF. The CDR3 region has the DNA TGTGCCAGCAGCTCCATTTCAATCCGGGACAGGGGAACTGGAAACACCATATATTTT.

This rearrangement joins TRBV11-2 to TRBJ2-2; 11 bases line up with TRBD2. Germline lookup yields CDR1 SGHAT and CDR2 FQNNGV. CDR3 length: 17 residues. V dropped 1 base and J dropped 5; count of bases not matched to a gene: 6. CDR3 bases: TGTGCCAGCAGCTTAGTTAGCGGGGGGGCCTTTACCGGGGAGCTGTTTTTT. This translates into CASSLVSGGAFTGELFF.

The CDR3 DNA reads as TGCGCCAGCCGAACTCTGGACAGAAAAGCTTTCTTT. This translates into CASRTLDRKAFF. This chain uses TRBV10-2 with TRBJ1-1, with D possibly being TRBD1 (6 bases). V lost 8 bases, J lost 9 bases, and 16 bases lay in between. Germline values: CDR1 WSHSY, CDR2 SAAADI. The CDR3 has 12 amino acids.

The V and J genes are TRBV18 and TRBJ1-3; D not certain. The CDR3 is 14 residues long. The V gene lost 6 bases and the J gene lost 8 bases, with 17 bases spanning the gap. Germline CDR1 reads KGHSH; CDR2 reads LQKENI. The CDR3 sequence is CASSLAQIGDTIYF. The CDR3 DNA follows: TGTGCCAGCTCCCTCGCTCAAATCGGAGACACCATATATTTT.

V is TRBV11-3 and J is TRBJ2-5; TRBD2 matches at 7 bases. With V trimmed by 6 bases and J by 3 bases, 4 bases remained unmatched. Germline V gene lookup returns CDR1 SGHNT and CDR2 YENEEA. The CDR3 is 13 amino acids. The CDR3 loop reads CASRKAGKETQYF. The CDR3 DNA sequence: TGTGCCAGCAGGAAAGCGGGAAAAGAGACCCAGTACTTC.

This clone has just one count. This chain joins TRBV29-1 and TRBJ2-1; TRBD2 agrees at 7 bases. V lost 4 bases, J lost 5 bases, and 5 bases stayed unmatched. CDR3 length equals 13 residues. The germline CDR1 and CDR2 sequences are SQVTM and ANQGSEA. CDR3 in amino acids: CSVVGGSHNEQFF. CDR3 sequence (DNA): TGCAGCGTTGTCGGCGGGAGCCACAATGAGCAGTTCTTC.

The V call is TRBV2, the J call TRBJ1-2; 9 positions agree with TRBD1. Germline V gene data show CDR1 as SNHLY and CDR2 as FYNNEI. The CDR3 has 14 residues. Trimming cost V 4 bases and J 6 bases; bases outside gene matches: 6. In DNA, the CDR3 is TGTGCCAGCAGTGGCAGGACAGGGGTCGATGGCTACACCTTC. This translates into CASSGRTGVDGYTF. Drawing the rest from reference TRBV2 and TRBJ1-2, the complete variable domain is EPEVTQTPSHQVTQMGQEVILRCVPISNHLYFYWYRQILGQKVEFLVSFYNNEISEKSEIFDDQFSVERPDGSNFTLKIRSTKLEDSAMYFCASSGRTGVDGYTFGSGTRLTVV.